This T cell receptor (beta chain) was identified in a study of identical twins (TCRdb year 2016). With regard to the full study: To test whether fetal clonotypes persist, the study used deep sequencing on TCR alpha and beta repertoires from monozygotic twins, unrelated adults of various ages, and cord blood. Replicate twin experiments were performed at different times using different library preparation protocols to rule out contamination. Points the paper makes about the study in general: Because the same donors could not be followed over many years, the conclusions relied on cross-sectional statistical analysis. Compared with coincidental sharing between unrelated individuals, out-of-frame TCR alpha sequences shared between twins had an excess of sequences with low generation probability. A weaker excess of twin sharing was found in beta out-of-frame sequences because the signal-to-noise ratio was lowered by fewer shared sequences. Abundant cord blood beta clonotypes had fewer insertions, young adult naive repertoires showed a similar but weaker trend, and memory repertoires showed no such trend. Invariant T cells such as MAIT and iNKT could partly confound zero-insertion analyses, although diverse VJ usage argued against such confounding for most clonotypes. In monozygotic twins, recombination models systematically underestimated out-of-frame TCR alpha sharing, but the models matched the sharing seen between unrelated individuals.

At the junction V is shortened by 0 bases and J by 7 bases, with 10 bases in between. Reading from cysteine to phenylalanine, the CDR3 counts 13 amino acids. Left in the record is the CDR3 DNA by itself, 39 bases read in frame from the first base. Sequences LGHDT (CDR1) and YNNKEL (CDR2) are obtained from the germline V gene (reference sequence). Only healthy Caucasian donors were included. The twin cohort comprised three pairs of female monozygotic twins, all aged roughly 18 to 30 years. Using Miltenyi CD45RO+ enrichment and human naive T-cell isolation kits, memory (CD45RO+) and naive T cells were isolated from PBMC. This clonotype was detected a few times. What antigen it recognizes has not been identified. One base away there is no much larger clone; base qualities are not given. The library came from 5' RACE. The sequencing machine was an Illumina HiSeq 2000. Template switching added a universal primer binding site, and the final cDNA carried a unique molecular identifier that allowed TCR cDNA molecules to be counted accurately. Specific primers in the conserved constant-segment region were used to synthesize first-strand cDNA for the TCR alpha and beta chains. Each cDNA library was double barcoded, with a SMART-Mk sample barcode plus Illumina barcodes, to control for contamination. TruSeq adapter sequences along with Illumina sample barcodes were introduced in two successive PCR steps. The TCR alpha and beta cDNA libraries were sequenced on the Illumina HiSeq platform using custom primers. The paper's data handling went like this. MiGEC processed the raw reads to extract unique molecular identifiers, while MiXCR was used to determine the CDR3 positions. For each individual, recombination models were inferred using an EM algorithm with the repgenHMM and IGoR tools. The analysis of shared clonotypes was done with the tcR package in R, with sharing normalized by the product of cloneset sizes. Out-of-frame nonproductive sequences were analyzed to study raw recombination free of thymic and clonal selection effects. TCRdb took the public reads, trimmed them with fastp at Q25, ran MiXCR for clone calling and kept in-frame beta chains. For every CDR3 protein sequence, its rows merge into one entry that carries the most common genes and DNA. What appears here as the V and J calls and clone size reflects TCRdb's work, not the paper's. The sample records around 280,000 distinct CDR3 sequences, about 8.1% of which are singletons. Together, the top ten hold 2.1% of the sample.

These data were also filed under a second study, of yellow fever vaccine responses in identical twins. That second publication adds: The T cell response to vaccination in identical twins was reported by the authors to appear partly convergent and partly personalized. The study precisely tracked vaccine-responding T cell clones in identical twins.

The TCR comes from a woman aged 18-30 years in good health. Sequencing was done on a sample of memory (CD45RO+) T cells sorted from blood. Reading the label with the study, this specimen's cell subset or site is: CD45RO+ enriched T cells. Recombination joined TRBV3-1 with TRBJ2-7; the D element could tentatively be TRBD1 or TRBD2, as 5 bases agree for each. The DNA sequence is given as TGTGCCAGCAGCCAAGAGGGACGCTGGGAGCAGTACTTC. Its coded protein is CASSQEGRWEQYF.